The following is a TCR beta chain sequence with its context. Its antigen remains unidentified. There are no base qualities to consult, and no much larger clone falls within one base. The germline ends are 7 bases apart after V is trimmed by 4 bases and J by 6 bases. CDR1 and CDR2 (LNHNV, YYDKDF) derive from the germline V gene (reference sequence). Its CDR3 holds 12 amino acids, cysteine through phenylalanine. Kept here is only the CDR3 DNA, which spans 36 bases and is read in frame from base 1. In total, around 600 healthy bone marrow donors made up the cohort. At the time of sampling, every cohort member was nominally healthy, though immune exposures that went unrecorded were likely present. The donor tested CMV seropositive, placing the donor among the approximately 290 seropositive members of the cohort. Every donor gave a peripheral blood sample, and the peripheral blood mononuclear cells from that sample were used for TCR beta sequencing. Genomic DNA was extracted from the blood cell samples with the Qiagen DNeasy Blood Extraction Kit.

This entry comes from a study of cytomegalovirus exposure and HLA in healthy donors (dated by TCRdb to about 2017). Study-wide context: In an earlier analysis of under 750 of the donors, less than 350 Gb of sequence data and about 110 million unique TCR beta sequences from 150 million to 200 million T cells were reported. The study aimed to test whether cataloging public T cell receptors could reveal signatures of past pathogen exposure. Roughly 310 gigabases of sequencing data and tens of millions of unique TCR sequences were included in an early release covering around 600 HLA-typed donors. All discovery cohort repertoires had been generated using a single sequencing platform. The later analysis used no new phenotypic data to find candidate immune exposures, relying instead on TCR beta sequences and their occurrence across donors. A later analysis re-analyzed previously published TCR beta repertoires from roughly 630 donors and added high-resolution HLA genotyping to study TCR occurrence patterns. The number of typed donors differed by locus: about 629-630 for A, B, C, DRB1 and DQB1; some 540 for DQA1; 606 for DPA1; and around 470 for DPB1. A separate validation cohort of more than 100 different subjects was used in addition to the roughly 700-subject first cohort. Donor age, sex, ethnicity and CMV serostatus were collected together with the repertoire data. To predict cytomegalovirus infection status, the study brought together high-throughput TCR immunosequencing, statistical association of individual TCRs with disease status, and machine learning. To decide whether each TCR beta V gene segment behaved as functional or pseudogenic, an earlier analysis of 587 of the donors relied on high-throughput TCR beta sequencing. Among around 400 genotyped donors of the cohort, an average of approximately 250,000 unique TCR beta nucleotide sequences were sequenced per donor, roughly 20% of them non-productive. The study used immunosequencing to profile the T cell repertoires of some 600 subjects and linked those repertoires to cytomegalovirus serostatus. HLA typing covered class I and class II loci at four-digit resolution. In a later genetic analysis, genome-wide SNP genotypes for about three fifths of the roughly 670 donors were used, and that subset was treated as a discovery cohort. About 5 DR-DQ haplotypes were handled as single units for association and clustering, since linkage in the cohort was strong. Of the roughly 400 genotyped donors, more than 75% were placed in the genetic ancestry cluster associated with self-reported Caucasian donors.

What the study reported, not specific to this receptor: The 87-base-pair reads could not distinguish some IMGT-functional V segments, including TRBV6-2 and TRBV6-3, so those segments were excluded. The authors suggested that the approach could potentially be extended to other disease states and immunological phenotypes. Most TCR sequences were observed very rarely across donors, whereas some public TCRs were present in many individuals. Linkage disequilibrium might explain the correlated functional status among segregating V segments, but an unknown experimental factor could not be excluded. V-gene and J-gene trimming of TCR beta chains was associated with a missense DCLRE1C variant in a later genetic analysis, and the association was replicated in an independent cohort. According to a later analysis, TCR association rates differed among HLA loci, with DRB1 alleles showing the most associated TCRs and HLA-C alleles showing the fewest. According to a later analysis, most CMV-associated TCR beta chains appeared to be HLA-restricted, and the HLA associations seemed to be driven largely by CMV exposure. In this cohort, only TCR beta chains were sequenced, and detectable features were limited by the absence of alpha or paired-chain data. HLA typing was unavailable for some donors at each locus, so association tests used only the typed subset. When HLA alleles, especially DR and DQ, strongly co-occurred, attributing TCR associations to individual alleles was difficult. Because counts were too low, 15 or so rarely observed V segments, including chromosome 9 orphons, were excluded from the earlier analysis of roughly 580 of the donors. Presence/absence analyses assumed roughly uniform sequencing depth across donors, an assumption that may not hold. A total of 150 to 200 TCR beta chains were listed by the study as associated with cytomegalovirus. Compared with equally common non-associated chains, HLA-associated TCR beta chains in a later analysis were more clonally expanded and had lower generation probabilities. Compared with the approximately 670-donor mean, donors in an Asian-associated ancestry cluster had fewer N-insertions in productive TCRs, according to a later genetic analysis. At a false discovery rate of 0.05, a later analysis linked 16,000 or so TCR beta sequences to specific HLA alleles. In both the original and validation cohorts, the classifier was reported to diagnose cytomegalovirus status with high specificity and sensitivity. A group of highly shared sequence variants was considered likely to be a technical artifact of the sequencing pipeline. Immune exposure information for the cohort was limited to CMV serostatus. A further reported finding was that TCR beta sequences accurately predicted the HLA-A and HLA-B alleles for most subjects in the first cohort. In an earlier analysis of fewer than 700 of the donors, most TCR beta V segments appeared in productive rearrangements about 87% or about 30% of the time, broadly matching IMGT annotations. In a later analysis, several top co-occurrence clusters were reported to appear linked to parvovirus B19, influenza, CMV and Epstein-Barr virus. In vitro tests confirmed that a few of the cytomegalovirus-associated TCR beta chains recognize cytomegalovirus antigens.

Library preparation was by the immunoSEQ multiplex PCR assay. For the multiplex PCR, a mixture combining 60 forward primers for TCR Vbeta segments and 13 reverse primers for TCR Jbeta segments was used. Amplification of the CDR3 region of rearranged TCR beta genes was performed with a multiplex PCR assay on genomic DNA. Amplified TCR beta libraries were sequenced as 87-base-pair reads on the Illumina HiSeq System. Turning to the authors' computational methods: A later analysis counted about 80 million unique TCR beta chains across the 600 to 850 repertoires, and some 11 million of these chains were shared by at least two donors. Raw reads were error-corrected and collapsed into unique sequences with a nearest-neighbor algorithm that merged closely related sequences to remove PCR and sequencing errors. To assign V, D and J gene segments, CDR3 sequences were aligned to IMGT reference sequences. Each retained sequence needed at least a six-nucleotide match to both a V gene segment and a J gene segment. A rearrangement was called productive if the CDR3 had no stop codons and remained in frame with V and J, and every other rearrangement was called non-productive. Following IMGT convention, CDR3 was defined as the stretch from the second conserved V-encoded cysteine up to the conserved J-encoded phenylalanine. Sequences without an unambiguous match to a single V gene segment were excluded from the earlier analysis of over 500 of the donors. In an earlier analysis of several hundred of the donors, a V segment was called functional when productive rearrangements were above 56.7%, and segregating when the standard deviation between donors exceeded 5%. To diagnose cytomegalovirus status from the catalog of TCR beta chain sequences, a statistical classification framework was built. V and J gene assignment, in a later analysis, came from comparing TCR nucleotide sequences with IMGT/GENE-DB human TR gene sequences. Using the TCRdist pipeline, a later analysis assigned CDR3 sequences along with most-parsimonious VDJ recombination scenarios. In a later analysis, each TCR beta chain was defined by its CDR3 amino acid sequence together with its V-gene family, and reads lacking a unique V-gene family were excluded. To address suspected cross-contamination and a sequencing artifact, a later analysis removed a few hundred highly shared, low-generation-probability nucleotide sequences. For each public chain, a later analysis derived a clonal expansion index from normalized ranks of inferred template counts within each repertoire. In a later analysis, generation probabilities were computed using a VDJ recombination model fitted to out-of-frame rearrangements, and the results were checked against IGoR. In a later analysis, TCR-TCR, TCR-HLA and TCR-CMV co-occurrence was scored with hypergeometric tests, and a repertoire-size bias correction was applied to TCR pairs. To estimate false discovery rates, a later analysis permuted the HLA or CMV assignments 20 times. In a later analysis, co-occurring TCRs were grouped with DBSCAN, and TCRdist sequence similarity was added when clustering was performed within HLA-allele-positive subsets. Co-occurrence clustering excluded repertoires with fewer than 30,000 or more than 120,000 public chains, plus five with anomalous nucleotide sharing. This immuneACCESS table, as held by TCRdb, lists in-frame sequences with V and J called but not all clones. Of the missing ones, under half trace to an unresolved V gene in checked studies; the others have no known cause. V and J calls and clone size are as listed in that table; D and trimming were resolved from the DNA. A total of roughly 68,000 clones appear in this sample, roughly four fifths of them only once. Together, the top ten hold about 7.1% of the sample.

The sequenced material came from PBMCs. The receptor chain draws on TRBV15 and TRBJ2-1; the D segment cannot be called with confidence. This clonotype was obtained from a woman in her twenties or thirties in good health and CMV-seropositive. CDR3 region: CATSIALNEQFF. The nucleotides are TGTGCCACCAGCATAGCCCTCAATGAGCAGTTCTTC.